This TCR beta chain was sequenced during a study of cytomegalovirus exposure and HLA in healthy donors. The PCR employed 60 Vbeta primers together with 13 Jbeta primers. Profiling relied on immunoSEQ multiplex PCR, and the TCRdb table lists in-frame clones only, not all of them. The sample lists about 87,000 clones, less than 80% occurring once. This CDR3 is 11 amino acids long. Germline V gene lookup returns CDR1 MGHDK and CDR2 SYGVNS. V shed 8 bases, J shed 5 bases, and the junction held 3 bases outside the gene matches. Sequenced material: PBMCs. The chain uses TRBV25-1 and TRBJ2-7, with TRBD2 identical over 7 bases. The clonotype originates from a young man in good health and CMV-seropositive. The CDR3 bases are TGTGCCAGCGGTCTAGCGGACGAGCAGTACTTC. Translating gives CASGLADEQYF.